A selection of T cell receptor beta chains follows, all from one sample in a study of post-analysis software for immune sequencing data. TCRdb redid the calling of the PCR reads with MiXCR, one entry per CDR3 protein. The sample yields about 800,000 distinct CDR3 sequences, around 27% seen once. Sequenced material: blood. The receptors originated from a girl under 18 with multiple sclerosis. Each CDR3 is given with its conserved first and last residue. The D gene is left open where the match is weak. The size of a clone is reported for some rows only, either as once, few or many, or as a class for expanded clones.

V gene: TRBV10-3; J gene: TRBJ2-7; D gene: TRBD1; clone size: few; CDR3 protein: CAIRGDRGHGEQYF; CDR3 DNA: TGTGCCATCAGGGGGGACAGGGGGCATGGAGAGCAGTACTTC
V gene: TRBV29-1; J gene: TRBJ1-2; D gene: -; clone size: many; CDR3 protein: CSVAGGYGYTF; CDR3 DNA: TGCAGCGTTGCGGGGGGCTATGGCTACACCTTC
V gene: TRBV18; J gene: TRBJ2-4; D gene: -; clone size: -; CDR3 protein: CASSPQGTAKNIQYF; CDR3 DNA: TGTGCCAGCTCACCACAGGGGACAGCCAAAAACATTCAGTACTTC
V gene: TRBV7-2; J gene: TRBJ1-2; D gene: -; clone size: many; CDR3 protein: CASSLTTNYGYTF; CDR3 DNA: TGTGCCAGCAGTTTAACTACTAACTATGGCTACACCTTC
V gene: TRBV14; J gene: TRBJ2-1; D gene: -; clone size: -; CDR3 protein: CASSQEGRRGQFF; CDR3 DNA: TGTGCCAGCAGCCAAGAAGGGAGGAGAGGGCAGTTCTTC
V gene: TRBV7-6; J gene: TRBJ1-4; D gene: -; clone size: -; CDR3 protein: CASSIDRKGKLFF; CDR3 DNA: TGTGCCAGCAGCATCGACAGGAAGGGAAAACTGTTTTTT
V gene: TRBV7-9; J gene: TRBJ1-4; D gene: TRBD1; clone size: few; CDR3 protein: CASSPTGQRDEKLFF; CDR3 DNA: TGTGCCAGCAGCCCCACGGGACAGCGAGATGAAAAACTGTTTTTT
V gene: TRBV20-1; J gene: TRBJ2-1; D gene: -; clone size: -; CDR3 protein: CSARDLPGGSSYNEQFF; CDR3 DNA: TGCAGTGCTAGAGATCTCCCGGGGGGCAGCTCCTACAATGAGCAGTTCTTC
V gene: TRBV20-1; J gene: TRBJ2-3; D gene: -; clone size: -; CDR3 protein: CSANAGVTDTQYF; CDR3 DNA: TGCAGTGCTAATGCAGGGGTAACAGATACGCAGTATTTT
V gene: TRBV4-2; J gene: TRBJ1-2; D gene: TRBD1; clone size: few; CDR3 protein: CASSQDIATGGNGYTF; CDR3 DNA: TGTGCCAGCAGCCAAGATATTGCGACAGGGGGGAATGGCTACACCTTC
V gene: TRBV27; J gene: TRBJ2-7; D gene: -; clone size: -; CDR3 protein: CASSYSGLGNEQYF; CDR3 DNA: TGTGCCAGCAGTTACTCGGGCCTAGGGAATGAGCAGTACTTC
V gene: TRBV5-1; J gene: TRBJ2-5; D gene: -; clone size: -; CDR3 protein: CASSRSEARETQYF; CDR3 DNA: TGCGCCAGCAGCCGTTCGGAGGCTCGGGAGACCCAGTACTTC
V gene: TRBV5-1; J gene: TRBJ1-4; D gene: TRBD1; clone size: few; CDR3 protein: CASSLGTRQGLNEKLFF; CDR3 DNA: TGCGCCAGCAGCTTGGGTACGCGACAGGGTTTAAATGAAAAACTGTTTTTT
V gene: TRBV6-5; J gene: TRBJ2-7; D gene: TRBD2; clone size: few; CDR3 protein: CASSSAEGTSSLYEQYF; CDR3 DNA: TGTGCCAGCAGTTCTGCGGAAGGGACTAGTTCTTTATACGAGCAGTACTTC
V gene: TRBV10-1; J gene: TRBJ2-1; D gene: TRBD1; clone size: few; CDR3 protein: CASKKTGAREQFF; CDR3 DNA: TGCGCCAGCAAGAAGACAGGGGCCAGGGAGCAGTTCTTC
V gene: TRBV27; J gene: TRBJ2-3; D gene: -; clone size: -; CDR3 protein: CASSRSGRTDTQYF; CDR3 DNA: TGTGCCAGCAGTCGTAGCGGTCGCACAGATACGCAGTATTTT
V gene: TRBV18; J gene: TRBJ2-5; D gene: TRBD1; clone size: -; CDR3 protein: CASSLETGGNQETQYF; CDR3 DNA: TGTGCCAGCTCTCTTGAGACAGGGGGGAACCAAGAGACCCAGTACTTC
V gene: TRBV20-1; J gene: TRBJ2-5; D gene: TRBD1; clone size: -; CDR3 protein: CSAGLVRGQETQYF; CDR3 DNA: TGCAGTGCTGGGTTAGTCAGGGGGCAGGAGACCCAGTACTTC
V gene: TRBV9; J gene: TRBJ1-1; D gene: TRBD1; clone size: few; CDR3 protein: CASSVGGGATEAFF; CDR3 DNA: TGTGCCAGCAGCGTAGGAGGGGGCGCGACTGAAGCTTTCTTT
V gene: TRBV6-2/TRBV6-3; J gene: TRBJ1-2; D gene: TRBD1; clone size: -; CDR3 protein: CASSPGTGSGYGYTF; CDR3 DNA: TGTGCCAGCAGCCCCGGGACAGGCTCCGGGTATGGCTACACCTTC
V gene: TRBV7-2; J gene: TRBJ2-6; D gene: -; clone size: -; CDR3 protein: CASSNRHSGANVLTF; CDR3 DNA: TGTGCCAGCAGTAACCGGCACTCTGGGGCCAACGTCCTGACTTTC
V gene: TRBV6-5; J gene: TRBJ2-3; D gene: TRBD2; clone size: few; CDR3 protein: CASKLAGGRTDTQYF; CDR3 DNA: TGTGCCAGCAAGCTAGCGGGGGGGCGTACAGATACGCAGTATTTT
V gene: TRBV20-1; J gene: TRBJ1-2; D gene: -; clone size: -; CDR3 protein: CGAREEAASGYTF; CDR3 DNA: TGCGGTGCTAGAGAGGAGGCGGCGAGTGGCTACACCTTC
V gene: TRBV20-1; J gene: TRBJ2-7; D gene: -; clone size: -; CDR3 protein: CSARDPAGHNYEQYF; CDR3 DNA: TGCAGTGCTAGAGATCCGGCGGGACACAACTACGAGCAGTACTTC
V gene: TRBV19; J gene: TRBJ1-1; D gene: -; clone size: -; CDR3 protein: CASRPGQISRTEAFF; CDR3 DNA: TGTGCCAGTAGGCCTGGACAGATTTCGAGGACTGAAGCTTTCTTT
V gene: TRBV28; J gene: TRBJ1-5; D gene: TRBD1; clone size: -; CDR3 protein: CASRSDRGYDSNQPQHF; CDR3 DNA: TGTGCCAGCAGATCCGACAGGGGGTACGACAGCAATCAGCCCCAGCATTTT
V gene: TRBV6-2/TRBV6-3; J gene: TRBJ2-1; D gene: -; clone size: -; CDR3 protein: CASSTRRESYNEQFF; CDR3 DNA: TGTGCCAGCAGTACCAGACGGGAGTCTTACAATGAGCAGTTCTTC
V gene: TRBV5-1; J gene: TRBJ2-5; D gene: -; clone size: -; CDR3 protein: CASSSGLPPEETQYF; CDR3 DNA: TGCGCCAGCAGTTCGGGCCTACCTCCGGAGGAGACCCAGTACTTC
V gene: TRBV7-2; J gene: TRBJ1-5; D gene: -; clone size: few; CDR3 protein: CASRETAGQPQHF; CDR3 DNA: TGTGCCAGCAGGGAAACGGCGGGCCAGCCCCAGCATTTT
V gene: TRBV4-1; J gene: TRBJ2-6; D gene: TRBD1; clone size: few; CDR3 protein: CASSLTGPSGANVLTF; CDR3 DNA: TGCGCCAGCAGCTTGACAGGGCCTTCTGGGGCCAACGTCCTGACTTTC
V gene: TRBV27; J gene: TRBJ1-2; D gene: -; clone size: -; CDR3 protein: CASSPPTPNYGYTF; CDR3 DNA: TGTGCCAGCAGCCCCCCTACCCCTAACTATGGCTACACCTTC
V gene: TRBV4-3; J gene: TRBJ2-1; D gene: TRBD2; clone size: -; CDR3 protein: CAGSQDPLNPSGYNEQFF; CDR3 DNA: TGCGCCGGCAGCCAAGATCCGTTAAACCCTAGCGGATACAATGAGCAGTTCTTC
V gene: TRBV24-1; J gene: TRBJ2-5; D gene: -; clone size: -; CDR3 protein: CATSGGLRSGETQYF; CDR3 DNA: TGTGCCACCAGTGGAGGACTCAGAAGTGGGGAGACCCAGTACTTC
V gene: TRBV28; J gene: TRBJ1-6; D gene: TRBD1; clone size: -; CDR3 protein: CASFVQGPRVGPLHF; CDR3 DNA: TGTGCCAGCTTTGTACAGGGGCCCCGTGTTGGACCCCTCCACTTT
V gene: TRBV12-3/TRBV12-4; J gene: TRBJ1-2; D gene: TRBD1; clone size: few; CDR3 protein: CASRPGTGATGYTF; CDR3 DNA: TGTGCCAGCAGGCCCGGGACAGGGGCGACTGGCTACACCTTC
V gene: TRBV29-1; J gene: TRBJ1-4; D gene: -; clone size: -; CDR3 protein: CSVGQSTNEKLFF; CDR3 DNA: TGCAGCGTTGGACAGTCAACTAATGAAAAACTGTTTTTT
V gene: TRBV6-5; J gene: TRBJ2-1; D gene: TRBD2; clone size: few; CDR3 protein: CASSYTGLVTNEQFF; CDR3 DNA: TGTGCCAGCAGTTACACGGGACTAGTGACTAATGAGCAGTTCTTC
V gene: TRBV6-2/TRBV6-3; J gene: TRBJ2-7; D gene: -; clone size: -; CDR3 protein: CASSSAGGKSYEQYF; CDR3 DNA: TGTGCCAGCAGTTCAGCCGGGGGTAAATCCTACGAGCAGTACTTC
V gene: TRBV4-1; J gene: TRBJ1-3; D gene: -; clone size: -; CDR3 protein: CASSQEGLPANTIYF; CDR3 DNA: TGCGCCAGCAGCCAAGAGGGACTTCCCGCAAACACCATATATTTT
V gene: TRBV4-3; J gene: TRBJ1-2; D gene: TRBD1; clone size: few; CDR3 protein: CASSQTSGTGYGYTF; CDR3 DNA: TGCGCCAGCAGCCAAACCTCCGGGACAGGGTATGGCTACACCTTC
V gene: TRBV29-1; J gene: TRBJ2-6; D gene: -; clone size: -; CDR3 protein: CSVQEGWGISGANVLTF; CDR3 DNA: TGCAGCGTTCAGGAGGGTTGGGGCATCTCTGGGGCCAACGTCCTGACTTTC
V gene: TRBV11-2; J gene: TRBJ2-1; D gene: -; clone size: few; CDR3 protein: CASSQLVGGLGEQFF; CDR3 DNA: TGTGCCAGCAGCCAGCTAGTGGGGGGGCTGGGTGAGCAGTTCTTC